Shown below are 32 T cell receptor beta chains from a single sample sequenced in a study of cytomegalovirus exposure and HLA in healthy donors. The PCR had 60 Vbeta and 13 Jbeta primers. TCRdb's table, derived via immunoSEQ multiplex PCR, lists solely in-frame clones and lacks some. This table has around 130,000 clones, 65% to 75% appearing once. The sequencing sample was made of PBMCs. These TCRs come from a man aged 40-49 years in good health and CMV-seropositive.

The chain carries TRBV7-2 and TRBJ1-3, with D tentatively TRBD1 (5 bases). CDR3 size: 18 residues. The V end lost 1 base, the J end lost 4 bases, and 20 bases lay between the germline ends. CDR1 and CDR2 from the germline V gene are SGHTA and FQGNSA. CDR3: CASSLVGSGGAAGNTIYF. In nucleotides, the CDR3 is TGTGCCAGCAGCTTAGTGGGGTCGGGGGGAGCAGCGGGAAACACCATATATTTT.

The chain has TRBV5-6 and TRBJ1-6; TRBD1 might be the D (6 bases). Germline V lookup: CDR1 SGHDT, CDR2 YYEEEE. Trimming took off 0 bases at V and 7 bases at J, with 17 bases between the two ends. The length of the CDR3 is 17 residues. The DNA for the CDR3 is TGTGCCAGCAGCTTGGTAGGTGGGGCGCAGGGGAATTCACCCCTCCACTTT. As protein: CASSLVGGAQGNSPLHF. Supplemented by reference TRBV5-6 and TRBJ1-6, the full variable domain reads DAGVTQSPTHLIKTRGQQVTLRCSPKSGHDTVSWYQQALGQGPQFIFQYYEEEERQRGNFPDRFSGHQFPNYSSELNVNALLLGDSALYLCASSLVGGAQGNSPLHFGNGTRLTVT.

The gene calls are TRBV7-8 and TRBJ1-2; no clear D gene. Germline assignment: CDR1 SGHVS and CDR2 FQNEAQ. There are 14 residues in the CDR3. Trimming shortened V by 6 bases and J by 3 bases, and 14 bases separated the two germline ends. The CDR3 loop reads CASRPREVDYGYTF. The CDR3, as DNA: TGTGCCAGCAGACCTCGGGAGGTGGACTATGGCTACACCTTC.

V and J are TRBV10-3 and TRBJ2-7; 9 bases map to TRBD2. Unmatched junction bases numbered 10, after V lost 3 bases and J lost 4 bases. Germline assignment: CDR1 ENHRY and CDR2 SYGVKD. The CDR3 covers 16 residues. CDR3 sequence (DNA): TGTGCCATCAGTGATAGTGGCGGGGGGGCGTTGTACGAGCAGTACTTC. Translating gives CAISDSGGGALYEQYF.

For this clone: Other DNA sequences in this sample translate to the same CDR3. This rearrangement joins TRBV5-1 to TRBJ1-2, with TRBD1 identical over 7 bases. The V segment lost 4 bases and the J segment 4 bases; nucleotides outside the gene matches: 10. This CDR3 is 15 amino acids long. The germline gives CDR1 SGHRS, CDR2 YFSETQ. The CDR3 protein is CASSPDPGTAYGYTF. CDR3 bases: TGCGCCAGCAGCCCCGACCCCGGGACAGCCTATGGCTACACCTTC.

The genes are TRBV30 and TRBJ1-2; no definite D call. The CDR3 covers 14 residues. V lost 0 bases and J lost 0, with 8 bases in between. From germline, CDR1 is GTSNPN and CDR2 SVGIG (reference sequence). The chain's CDR3 is CAWSVVPANYGYTF. CDR3 coding DNA: TGTGCCTGGAGTGTAGTTCCAGCTAACTATGGCTACACCTTC.

V is TRBV6-6 and J is TRBJ1-5; maybe TRBD1 (5 bases). The CDR3 runs to 13 residues. Germline V gene lookup returns CDR1 MNHNY and CDR2 SVGAGI (reference sequence). Between the trimmed V and J ends, which lost 2 bases and 8 bases, there was a span of 10 bases. CDR3 sequence: CASSYTQGEPQHF. CDR3 DNA: TGTGCCAGCAGTTACACTCAGGGTGAGCCCCAGCATTTT.

The V and J genes are TRBV2 and TRBJ2-5; 8 bases are shared with TRBD2. Germline V gene lookup returns CDR1 SNHLY and CDR2 FYNNEI. Trimming cost V 5 bases and J 2 bases; bases outside gene matches: 4. This CDR3 is 14 amino acids long. The CDR3 DNA reads TGTGCCAGCAGTCCCACGGGGGGGCAAGAGACCCAGTACTTC. This gives the protein CASSPTGGQETQYF. The whole variable domain, filled in from reference TRBV2 and TRBJ2-5, reads EPEVTQTPSHQVTQMGQEVILRCVPISNHLYFYWYRQILGQKVEFLVSFYNNEISEKSEIFDDQFSVERPDGSNFTLKIRSTKLEDSAMYFCASSPTGGQETQYFGPGTRLLVL.

This clone appeared a few times. V is TRBV10-3 and J is TRBJ2-1; 9 nucleotides align to TRBD2. Germline V gene data show CDR1 as ENHRY and CDR2 as SYGVKD. This CDR3 has 17 residues. Trimming cost V 0 bases and J 4 bases; bases outside gene matches: 7. Here the CDR3 reads CAISESDTSGLYNEQFF. The CDR3 DNA reads TGTGCCATCAGTGAGTCGGATACTAGCGGGCTGTACAATGAGCAGTTCTTC.

The chain recombines TRBV19 with TRBJ2-5, with 13 nucleotides matching TRBD2. The end of the DNA fits TRBJ2-7 better, so the J call may be wrong. The CDR3 extends over 15 amino acids. Germline assignment: CDR1 LNHDA and CDR2 SQIVND (reference sequence). The CDR3 loop is CASSVWTSGSYEQYF. The CDR3 nucleotides read TGTGCCAGTAGTGTATGGACTAGCGGGAGCTACGAGCAGTACTTC.

CDR3 nucleotide sequence: TGCGCCAGCAATCCGGACAAACGGGCCTACAATGAGCAGTTCTTC. Residues: CASNPDKRAYNEQFF. The rearrangement links TRBV5-1 to TRBJ2-1; D may be TRBD1 (5 bases). The CDR3 is 15 residues long. Germline assignment: CDR1 SGHRS and CDR2 YFSETQ. V lost 6 bases and J lost 2, with 15 bases in between.

In its sample, this clone was seen once. The chain employs TRBV19 and TRBJ2-2, with 11 bases identical to TRBD2. J gave up 7 bases and V 7 bases, and 8 bases lay outside the gene matches. The CDR3 length is 15 residues. The germline V gene has CDR1 LNHDA and CDR2 SQIVND (reference sequence). The CDR3 region has the DNA TGTGCCAGTATCCTTAGCGGGGGGGCCAGCGGGGAGCTGTTTTTT. Translation: CASILSGGASGELFF.

The V gene is TRBV27, the J gene TRBJ1-1; D may be TRBD1 (5 bases). The CDR3 consists of 14 residues. Trimming took off 8 bases at V and 1 base at J, with 14 bases between the two ends. Germline V CDR1 and CDR2: MNHEY, SMNVEV (reference sequence). CDR3 nucleotides: TGTGCCAGCCGGGGGTTCTACGAGAACACTGAAGCTTTCTTT. As protein: CASRGFYENTEAFF.

This sequence joins TRBV18 and TRBJ1-2; 7 bases are a match to TRBD1. The CDR3 is 15 amino acids. Germline assignment: CDR1 KGHSH and CDR2 LQKENI. Trimming at V came to 0 bases and at J to 7 bases, leaving 8 bases not matched to a gene. The CDR3 nucleotides read TGTGCCAGCTCACCACCCGGTACAGGGGAGAGTGGCTACACCTTC. Protein sequence: CASSPPGTGESGYTF.

The chain combines TRBV18 with TRBJ2-2; TRBD2 is a possible D gene (6 bases). The CDR3 consists of 16 residues. V lost 1 base and J lost 1, with 10 bases in between. Germline loops: CDR1 KGHSH, CDR2 LQKENI. The CDR3 sequence: CASSPQEGLNTGELFF. The CDR3 region has the DNA TGTGCCAGCTCACCACAGGAGGGTCTGAACACCGGGGAGCTGTTTTTT.

This clone was counted only a few times. The V and J genes are TRBV6-1 and TRBJ2-2, with D unresolved. V lost 6 bases, J lost 7 bases, and 6 bases lay in between. This CDR3 has 11 amino acids. CDR1 MNHNS and CDR2 SASEGT come from the germline V gene. CDR3 nucleotide sequence: TGTGCCAGCAGGCACAGCGGGGAGCTGTTTTTT. It specifies CASRHSGELFF.

This chain uses TRBV9 with TRBJ2-7, with D possibly matching TRBD1 (5 bases). The germline V and J ends were trimmed by 0 bases and 6 bases, with 10 bases remaining between them. The CDR3 is 13 amino acids. Germline CDR1 reads SGDLS; CDR2 reads YYNGEE. The CDR3 sequence: CASSVEGLGEQYF. The CDR3 DNA reads as TGTGCCAGCAGCGTAGAGGGGCTGGGCGAGCAGTACTTC.

The CDR3, as DNA: TGTGCCAGCAGGAGGGGACAGGGGCTTCAAGAGACCCAGTACTTC. Translating it yields CASRRGQGLQETQYF. V usage is TRBV9 and J usage is TRBJ2-5, with 10 bases that match TRBD1. The germline V gene has CDR1 SGDLS and CDR2 YYNGEE. Trimming took 5 bases from V and 2 from J; bases not matched to a gene: 6. The CDR3 is made up of 15 amino acids.

Comment on this clone: The sample has other DNA sequences that encode this CDR3 too. J is TRBJ1-5 and V is TRBV27, with D unresolved. CDR1 is MNHEY and CDR2 is SMNVEV in the germline V gene (reference sequence). CDR3 length: 13 amino acids. V was trimmed by 3 bases and J by 4 bases, leaving 7 bases between them. CDR3: CASSLRGNQPQHF. The CDR3 nucleotides read TGTGCCAGCAGTTTGCGAGGGAATCAGCCCCAGCATTTT.

CDR3 region: CASSDRTATTDSGANVLTF. CDR3 DNA: TGTGCCAGCAGTGATCGGACAGCAACGACAGACTCTGGGGCCAACGTCCTGACTTTC. The chain uses TRBV28 and TRBJ2-6, with a tentative D call TRBD1 (6 bases). In germline, CDR1 is MDHEN, CDR2 SYDVKM. V dropped 5 bases and J dropped 0 bases, with 20 bases sitting between them. This CDR3 spans 19 amino acids.

This rearrangement joins TRBV19 to TRBJ2-2, with D possibly TRBD2 on 6 matching bases. The V end was cut by 5 bases, the J end by 6 bases, with 10 bases between. Germline CDR1 and CDR2: LNHDA and SQIVND (reference sequence). The CDR3 loop spans 13 amino acids. The CDR3 DNA reads as TGTGCCAGTAGTTGGAGGGGTGCCGGGGAGCTGTTTTTT. Translation: CASSWRGAGELFF.

This sequence joins TRBV28 and TRBJ1-2; 10 nucleotides match TRBD1. CDR1 is MDHEN and CDR2 is SYDVKM in the germline V gene. The CDR3 loop spans 15 amino acids. V lost 3 bases and J lost 8; bases outside the gene matches: 9. The CDR3 nucleotides are TGTGCCAGCAGTTTGGTGGGACAGGGGTATTGGGGCTACACCTTC. Amino acids: CASSLVGQGYWGYTF.

The chain employs TRBV27 and TRBJ2-7; 8 bases are a match to TRBD1. V lost 2 bases and J lost 1; bases outside the gene matches: 4. The CDR3 covers 15 residues. Germline V CDR1 and CDR2: MNHEY, SMNVEV (reference sequence). Written as DNA, the CDR3 is TGTGCCAGCAGTTTACGGACAGGGCCTTCCTACGAGCAGTACTTC. Residues: CASSLRTGPSYEQYF.

This clone was seen more than once but under ten times. This rearrangement joins TRBV2 to TRBJ2-7, with D possibly being TRBD1 (5 bases). The CDR3 is 14 amino acids. Trimming left V 2 bases short and J 1 base short, with 9 bases between. Germline values: CDR1 SNHLY, CDR2 FYNNEI. The CDR3 reads CASSEQGWSYEQYF. CDR3 coding DNA: TGTGCCAGCAGTGAACAGGGTTGGTCCTACGAGCAGTACTTC.

The CDR3 region is CASRMTAGEQYF. The CDR3 DNA follows: TGTGCCAGTAGGATGACAGCAGGGGAGCAGTACTTC. The J gene is TRBJ2-7, the V gene TRBV19, with D possibly TRBD1 on 5 matching bases. Trimming removed 6 bases at V and 7 bases at J, with 13 bases between. The germline V gene has CDR1 LNHDA and CDR2 SQIVND (reference sequence). This CDR3 is built from 12 residues.

This sequence joins TRBV7-9 and TRBJ2-2; unclear D gene. The CDR3 has 12 amino acids. V was shortened by 1 base and J by 8 bases, with 5 bases between the two germline ends. CDR1 and CDR2 (germline): SEHNR, FQNEAQ (reference sequence). The CDR3 DNA sequence: TGTGCCAGCAGCTTAGTTTCGGGGGAGCTGTTTTTT. Amino acids: CASSLVSGELFF.

The genes are TRBV5-4 and TRBJ1-2; TRBD1 matches 8 bases. The trim removed 0 bases at V and 8 bases at J, leaving 12 bases unmatched. This CDR3 comprises 16 residues. Germline values: CDR1 SGHNT, CDR2 YYREEE (reference sequence). The CDR3 DNA reads as TGTGCCAGCAGCTTGGGGGTTAGTTGGACAGGGTCGGGCTACACCTTC. Its protein product is CASSLGVSWTGSGYTF.

The chain uses TRBV5-1 and TRBJ2-5, with 8 nucleotides matching TRBD1. The CDR3 runs 16 residues. Germline CDR1 SGHRS, CDR2 YFSETQ. V trimming: 0 bases; J trimming: 4 bases; junction bases outside the gene matches: 8. CDR3: CASSLVGRGQRETQYF. As DNA, the CDR3 is TGCGCCAGCAGCTTGGTCGGCAGGGGGCAAAGAGAGACCCAGTACTTC.

The chain links TRBV27 to TRBJ2-5; 15 bases are shared with TRBD2. This CDR3 spans 18 amino acids. Germline lookup yields CDR1 MNHEY and CDR2 SMNVEV (reference sequence). Trimming removed 6 bases from V and 5 bases from J; junction bases left unmatched: 13. The CDR3: CASSRIGLAGGTRETQYF. The CDR3 nucleotides read TGTGCCAGCAGCCGGATCGGACTAGCGGGAGGGACTCGGGAGACCCAGTACTTC.

The chain employs TRBV7-2 and TRBJ2-5; TRBD2 might be the D (6 bases). Germline CDR1 is SGHTA and CDR2 is FQGNSA. The V end lost 2 bases, the J end lost 4 bases, and 14 bases lay between the germline ends. The CDR3 length is 15 residues. CDR3 nucleotide sequence: TGTGCCAGCAGCTTACAACTAGCCAACCGAGAGACCCAGTACTTC. Translated, it gives CASSLQLANRETQYF.

This clone was seen a handful of times. This chain connects TRBV9 to TRBJ2-1; weak D call: TRBD2 (5 bases). Between the trimmed V and J ends, which lost 7 bases and 1 base, there was a span of 12 bases. The CDR3 spans 14 residues. Germline CDR1 reads SGDLS; CDR2 reads YYNGEE. CDR3 amino acids: CASAREPSYNEQFF. The CDR3 DNA reads TGTGCCAGCGCGAGGGAACCGTCCTACAATGAGCAGTTCTTC.

This clone was found a few times. The chain combines TRBV28 with TRBJ1-2; unclear D gene. Per germline, CDR1 MDHEN and CDR2 SYDVKM. The CDR3 loop spans 12 amino acids. Trimming shortened V by 4 bases and J by 5 bases, and 8 bases separated the two germline ends. CDR3 residues: CASSSSGYGYTF. The CDR3 bases are TGTGCCAGCAGTTCGAGCGGATATGGCTACACCTTC.